The following is a T cell receptor (beta chain) sequence with its context. The antigen is undetermined. The CDR3 loop spans 13 amino acids. CDR1 SGHRS and CDR2 YFSETQ come from the germline V gene. The ends lost 6 bases at V and 7 bases at J; junction bases unmatched: 8. The data belong to a study of siplizumab effects on memory and regulatory T cells. Method: immunoSEQ multiplex PCR; TCRdb's copy keeps in-frame clones and lacks some. The table shows about 97,000 clones, with 80% to 95% occurring only once. General study findings and limits: Roughly 75-95% of proliferating CD4+ or CD8+ clones lacked an assignable naive or memory phenotype.

The chain joins TRBV5-1 to TRBJ2-3; 7 bases match TRBD1. The TCR sequence derives from a human donor in good health. Sequenced material: non-Treg CD4+ T cells sorted from blood. The CDR3 DNA reads as TGCGCCAGCACCGTAGGGGGCGGAAATACGCAGTATTTT. This codes for CASTVGGGNTQYF.